This T cell receptor beta chain stems from a study of OX40 agonist ivuxolimab in advanced cancers. Study in general: Recorded diagnoses for dose-escalation patients were hepatocellular carcinoma, melanoma, renal cell or head and neck cancer. Study-wide points: Some nonresponders additionally presented with little normalized T-cell clonal expansion. At 0.1 to 3.0 mg/kg and by week 6, clonal expansion occurred in CD4+ and CD8+ blood T cells.

The CDR3 runs 16 residues. Trimming left V 0 bases short and J 5 bases short, with 11 bases between. CDR1 LNHNV and CDR2 YYDKDF come from the germline V gene (reference sequence). Only in-frame clones appear in the TCRdb table, and some are missing; sequencing was by immunoSEQ multiplex PCR. The table lists roughly 84,000 clones, approximately 84% of them singletons, with roughly 4.5% in the top ten. Patients were excluded for autoimmune disease history or systemic immunosuppression. Notes on this clone: Its target is not known.

This chain connects TRBV15 to TRBJ1-6; D gene unclear. This sample comprised CD4+ or CD8+ T cells sorted from blood, obtained in a trial of the OX40 agonist ivuxolimab. This TCR was recovered from an adult with an advanced solid tumor such as melanoma, head and neck, liver or kidney cancer. Here the CDR3 reads CATSRDLARNNSPLHF. The CDR3 DNA is TGTGCCACCAGCAGAGATTTGGCACGGAATAATTCACCCCTCCACTTT.